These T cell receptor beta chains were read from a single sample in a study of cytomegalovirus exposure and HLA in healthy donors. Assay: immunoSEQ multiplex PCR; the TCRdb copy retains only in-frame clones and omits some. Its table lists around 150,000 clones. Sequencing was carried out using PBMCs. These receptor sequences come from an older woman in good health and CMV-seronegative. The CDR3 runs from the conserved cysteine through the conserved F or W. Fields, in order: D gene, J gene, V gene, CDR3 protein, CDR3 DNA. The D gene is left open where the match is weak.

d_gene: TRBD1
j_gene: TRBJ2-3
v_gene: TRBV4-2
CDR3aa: CASSRTGTGRADTQYF
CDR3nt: TGTGCCAGCAGCCGAACCGGGACAGGGCGAGCAGATACGCAGTATTTT

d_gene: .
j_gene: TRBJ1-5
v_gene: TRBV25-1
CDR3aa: CAISNEGPPTYSNQPQHF
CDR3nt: TGTGCCATCTCGAACGAGGGCCCCCCGACATATAGCAATCAGCCCCAGCATTTT

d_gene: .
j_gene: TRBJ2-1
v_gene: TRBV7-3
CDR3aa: CASSPAGIYNEQFF
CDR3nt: TGTGCCAGCAGTCCTGCAGGGATTTACAATGAGCAGTTCTTC

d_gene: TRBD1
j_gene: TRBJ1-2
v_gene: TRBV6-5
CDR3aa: CASSYSGTVLNYGYTF
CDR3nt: TGTGCCAGCAGTTACTCCGGGACAGTTCTTAACTATGGCTACACCTTC

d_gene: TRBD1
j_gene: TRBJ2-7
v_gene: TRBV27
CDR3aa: CASSLRGGQGSYEQYF
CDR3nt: TGTGCCAGCAGCTTACGAGGAGGACAGGGGTCCTACGAGCAGTACTTC

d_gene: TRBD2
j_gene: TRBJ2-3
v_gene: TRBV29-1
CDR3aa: CSVGSSGRPDTQYF
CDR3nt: TGCAGCGTTGGGAGTAGCGGGAGGCCAGATACGCAGTATTTT

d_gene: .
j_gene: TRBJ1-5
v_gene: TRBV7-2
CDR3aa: CASSLKAGSNQPQHF
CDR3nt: TGTGCCAGCAGCTTAAAGGCAGGTAGCAATCAGCCCCAGCATTTT

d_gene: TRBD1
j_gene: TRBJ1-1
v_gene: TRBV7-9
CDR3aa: CASSSPKQGAPGFTAAFF
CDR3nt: TGTGCCAGCAGCTCACCTAAGCAGGGGGCACCTGGTTTTACTGCAGCTTTCTTT

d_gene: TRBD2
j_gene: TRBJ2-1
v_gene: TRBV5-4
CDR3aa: CASSLYSGGGNEQFF
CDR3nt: TGTGCCAGCAGCTTGTACAGCGGGGGGGGCAATGAGCAGTTCTTC

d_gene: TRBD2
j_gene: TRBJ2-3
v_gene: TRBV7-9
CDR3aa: CASSRGSGSRTDTQYF
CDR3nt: TGTGCCAGCAGTCGGGGTAGCGGGTCTCGCACAGATACGCAGTATTTT

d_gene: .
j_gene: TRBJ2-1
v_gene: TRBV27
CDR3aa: CASSLRGWNNEQFF
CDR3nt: TGTGCCAGCAGTTTACGCGGTTGGAACAATGAGCAGTTCTTC

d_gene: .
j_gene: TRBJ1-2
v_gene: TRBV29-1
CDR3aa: CSVGVSYGYTF
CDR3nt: TGCAGCGTTGGAGTATCCTATGGCTACACCTTC

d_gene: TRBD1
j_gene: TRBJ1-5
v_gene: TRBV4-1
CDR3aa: CASSQDFPGQGGQPQHF
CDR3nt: TGCGCCAGCAGCCAAGATTTCCCGGGACAGGGAGGTCAGCCCCAGCATTTT

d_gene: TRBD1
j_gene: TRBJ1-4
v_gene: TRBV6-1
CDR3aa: CASTAGTANEKLFF
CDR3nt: TGTGCCAGCACCGCCGGGACAGCTAATGAAAAACTGTTTTTT

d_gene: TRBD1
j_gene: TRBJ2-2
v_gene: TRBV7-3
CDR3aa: CASSLTAGTGNTGELFF
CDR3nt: TGTGCCAGCAGCTTAACCGCCGGGACAGGGAACACCGGGGAGCTGTTTTTT

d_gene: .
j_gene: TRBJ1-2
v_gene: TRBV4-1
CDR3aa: CASSQGTTLPSGYTF
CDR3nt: TGCGCCAGCAGCCAAGGGACAACCCTGCCGTCTGGCTACACCTTC

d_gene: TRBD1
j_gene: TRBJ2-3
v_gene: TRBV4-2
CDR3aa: CASSQELGQGGTDTQYF
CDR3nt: TGTGCCAGCAGCCAAGAACTGGGACAGGGGGGCACAGATACGCAGTATTTT

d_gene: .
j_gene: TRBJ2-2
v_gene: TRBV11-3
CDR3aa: CASSSSGSTGELFF
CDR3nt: TGTGCCAGCAGCTCATCAGGGTCCACCGGGGAGCTGTTTTTT

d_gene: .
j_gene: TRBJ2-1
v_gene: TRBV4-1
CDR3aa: CASSRVAALYNEQFF
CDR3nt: TGCGCCAGCAGCCGAGTTGCGGCGCTCTACAATGAGCAGTTCTTC

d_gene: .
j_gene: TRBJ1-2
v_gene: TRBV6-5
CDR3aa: CASTSGDPRYGYTF
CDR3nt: TGTGCCAGCACTTCAGGGGATCCCCGCTATGGCTACACCTTC

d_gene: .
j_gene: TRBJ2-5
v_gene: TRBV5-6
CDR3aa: CASSLAGETQYF
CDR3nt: TGTGCCAGCAGCTTGGCGGGGGAGACCCAGTACTTC

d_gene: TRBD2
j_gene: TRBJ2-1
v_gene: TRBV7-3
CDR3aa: CASSLISSGRSRSYNEQFF
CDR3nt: TGTGCCAGCAGCTTAATTTCTAGCGGGAGGTCCCGCTCCTACAATGAGCAGTTCTTC

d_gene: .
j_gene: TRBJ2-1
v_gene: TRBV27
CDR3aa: CATEGRDGFYNEQFF
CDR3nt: TGTGCCACCGAAGGGCGGGATGGATTCTACAATGAGCAGTTCTTC

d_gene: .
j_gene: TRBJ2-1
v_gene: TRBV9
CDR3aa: CASSTPTGPSEQFF
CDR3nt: TGTGCCAGCAGCACCCCGACAGGCCCGTCGGAGCAGTTCTTC

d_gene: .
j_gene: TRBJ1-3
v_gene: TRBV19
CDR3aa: CASSTRSGNTIYF
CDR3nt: TGTGCCAGTAGTACCCGCTCTGGAAACACCATATATTTT

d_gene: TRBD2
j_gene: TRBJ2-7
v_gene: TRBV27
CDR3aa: CAAGGSYEQYF
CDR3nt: TGTGCCGCGGGGGGCTCCTACGAGCAGTACTTC

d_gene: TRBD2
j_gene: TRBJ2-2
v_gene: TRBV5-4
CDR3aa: CASSFPQREGTGELFF
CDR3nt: TGTGCCAGCAGCTTTCCTCAGCGGGAGGGCACCGGGGAGCTGTTTTTT

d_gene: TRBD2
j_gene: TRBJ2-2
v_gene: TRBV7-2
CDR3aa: CAGSSPRGVVSTGELFF
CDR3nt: TGTGCCGGCAGCTCACCCCGGGGGGTCGTGAGTACCGGGGAGCTGTTTTTT